This record concerns one TCR beta chain sequence. Its antigen remains unknown. This sample's treatment: oral pan-JAK inhibitor, 5-10 mg twice daily. The CDR3 totals 14 residues. The germline V gene has CDR1 SEHNR and CDR2 FQNEAQ (reference sequence). J was trimmed by 0 bases and V by 6 bases; bases with no gene match: 4. The data originate from a study of CD8+ T cells in alopecia areata. Study-wide points: Within the top 100, expanded CD8+ clones significantly decreased with tofacitinib, as did scalp clonality. Many expanded lesional clones persisted during tofacitinib (in both scalp and blood).

It was cDNA, reverse transcribed from extracted RNA, that served as the sequencing template. Sequenced by immunoSEQ multiplex PCR; TCRdb stores in-frame clones only, minus some. This sample yields 200,000 to 250,000 clones, of which around 66% are seen a single time; 4% to 4.5% belongs to the top ten. Here the sequenced sample was CD4+ T cells sorted from blood, taken at week 4, from a patient treated with tofacitinib. The sequence was obtained from a human donor with alopecia areata. This chain uses TRBV7-9 with TRBJ2-5; 7 nucleotides line up with TRBD1. In DNA form, the CDR3 reads TGTGCCAGCAGACCAGGGGGAAACCAAGAGACCCAGTACTTC. This encodes CASRPGGNQETQYF.